This TCR beta chain was sequenced during a study of blood T cell repertoires in COVID-19. Overall study: Samples of COVID-19 (acute and convalescent) were obtained from the United States, Italy and Spain. PBMCs, B-cell-depleted T cells, or T cells were the source of the cDNA or gDNA that made up the material.

With 5 bases removed from V and 6 bases from J, the gap between germline ends came to 10 bases. There are 12 residues in the CDR3. Seattle enrolled patients during active infection and tracked them longitudinally. Methods used by the authors: Amplified reference gene primers provided the basis for estimating nucleated cell counts. Clones were read by immunoSEQ multiplex PCR, and TCRdb kept only the in-frame ones, dropping some. The DNA gave D and trimming, while V, J and clone size come from that table. The data contain 200,000 or so clones, 84% of them singletons. The sequencing sample was made of peripheral blood. This receptor was identified in a woman aged 80 or over with COVID-19, enrolled during active disease. V is TRBV12-3 or TRBV12-4 and J is TRBJ1-1; D ambiguous. CDR3 amino acids: CASSLGRAEAFF. CDR3 coding DNA: TGTGCCAGCAGTCTAGGACGGGCTGAAGCTTTCTTT.